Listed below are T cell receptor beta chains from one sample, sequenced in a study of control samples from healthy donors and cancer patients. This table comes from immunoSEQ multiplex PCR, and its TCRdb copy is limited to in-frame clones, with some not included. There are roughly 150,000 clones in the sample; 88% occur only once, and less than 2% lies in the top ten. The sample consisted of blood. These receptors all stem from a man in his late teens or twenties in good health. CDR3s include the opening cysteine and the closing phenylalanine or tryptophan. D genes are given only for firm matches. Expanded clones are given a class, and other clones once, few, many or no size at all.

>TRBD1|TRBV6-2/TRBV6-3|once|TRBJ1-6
CASSSGTGVSPLHF
TGTGCCAGCAGTTCCGGGACAGGGGTTTCACCCCTCCACTTT
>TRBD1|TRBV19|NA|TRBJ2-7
CASSIGAGGPYEQYF
TGTGCCAGTAGTATCGGGGCAGGGGGCCCCTACGAGCAGTACTTC
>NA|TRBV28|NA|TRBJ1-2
CASTPTQQLFGYTF
TGTGCCAGCACCCCCACCCAGCAGTTGTTTGGCTACACCTTC
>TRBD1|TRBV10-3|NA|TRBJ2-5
CAISGDSEETQYF
TGTGCCATCAGTGGGGACAGCGAAGAGACCCAGTACTTC
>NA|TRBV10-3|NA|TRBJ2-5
CALSRGLEETQYF
TGTGCCCTAAGCAGGGGACTGGAAGAGACCCAGTACTTC
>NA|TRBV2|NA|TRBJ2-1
CAKYAWLGNEQFF
TGTGCCAAATATGCGTGGTTGGGCAATGAGCAGTTCTTC
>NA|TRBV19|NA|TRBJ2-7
CASSIRNGLYEQYF
TGTGCCAGTAGTATAAGGAACGGATTATACGAGCAGTACTTC
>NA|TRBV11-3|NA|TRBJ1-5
CASSSGRFLGQPQHF
TGTGCCAGCAGCTCCGGACGGTTCTTAGGTCAGCCCCAGCATTTT
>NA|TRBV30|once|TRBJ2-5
CASLGGAGETQYF
TGTGCCTCCTTGGGCGGGGCCGGGGAGACCCAGTACTTC
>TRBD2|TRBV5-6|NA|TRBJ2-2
CASSFLGLALNTGELFF
TGTGCCAGCAGCTTCCTAGGACTAGCGTTGAACACCGGGGAGCTGTTTTTT
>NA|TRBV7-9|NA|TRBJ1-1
CASSSGPPGSANTEAFF
TGTGCCAGCAGCTCAGGTCCCCCGGGGTCAGCGAACACTGAAGCTTTCTTT
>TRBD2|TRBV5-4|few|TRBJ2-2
CASSLTSGDGELFF
TGTGCCAGCAGTCTGACTAGCGGGGACGGGGAGCTGTTTTTT
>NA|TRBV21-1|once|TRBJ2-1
CASSTTALRINWNEQFF
TGTGCCAGCAGCACCACGGCCCTTAGGATTAATTGGAATGAGCAGTTCTTC
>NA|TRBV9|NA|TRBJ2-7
CASSTKMEGSHEQYF
TGTGCCAGCAGCACAAAAATGGAGGGGTCCCACGAGCAGTACTTC
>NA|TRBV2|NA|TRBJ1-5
CASSGEGNQPQHF
TGTGCCAGCAGTGGTGAAGGCAATCAGCCCCAGCATTTT
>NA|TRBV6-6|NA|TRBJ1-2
CASSASRNYGYTF
TGTGCCAGCAGTGCCTCTAGAAACTATGGCTACACCTTC